What follows are 5 T cell receptor beta chains derived from one specimen sequenced in a study of blood T cell repertoires in COVID-19 (dated by TCRdb to about 2020). Library prep was done by the immunoSEQ multiplex PCR assay. Entries here come from immuneACCESS through TCRdb and include only in-frame sequences with V and J called. Some clones fail to appear in such tables; in the studies checked, an unresolved V gene covers under half of the shortfall, and the cause of the remainder is unknown. The sample has 130,000 or so clones on record, approximately 84% of them singletons. The ten largest clonotypes hold 17% of the sample. The specimen sequenced was peripheral blood. Receptor source: a woman older than 75 with acute or convalescent COVID-19.

The chain joins TRBV3-1 (or the pseudogene TRBV3-2) to TRBJ2-1, with 7 bases matching TRBD2. Per the germline V gene, CDR1 is LGHDT and CDR2 is YNNKEL (reference sequence). The ends lost 1 base at V and 1 base at J; junction bases unmatched: 4. This CDR3 spans 16 amino acids. The CDR3 nucleotides are TGTGCCAGCAGCCAAGTGGGGGAGGGATCCTACAATGAGCAGTTCTTC. It is translated as CASSQVGEGSYNEQFF.

The gene calls are TRBV6-5 and TRBJ2-3, with a tentative D call TRBD2 (5 bases). Germline-derived CDR1 and CDR2 are MNHEY and SVGAGI. V lost 10 bases and J 6 bases, leaving 17 bases between the germline ends. The CDR3 is 13 residues long. The CDR3 region has the DNA TGTGCCATCTCGCCTAGCCCCAGGGATACGCAGTATTTT. Translating gives CAISPSPRDTQYF.

The chain couples TRBV30 to TRBJ1-2; tentative D call: TRBD1 (6 bases). Germline assignment: CDR1 GTSNPN and CDR2 SVGIG (reference sequence). CDR3 length: 12 residues. The V and J ends lost 8 bases and 4 bases respectively, with 14 bases between them. CDR3 nucleotide sequence: TGTGCCACCCGGACAGAAGTCTATGGCTACACCTTC. Its translation: CATRTEVYGYTF.

The V gene is TRBV6-4, the J gene TRBJ2-3; weak D call: TRBD2 (6 bases). The V gene lost 2 bases and the J gene lost 3 bases, with 15 bases spanning the gap. Germline V gene data show CDR1 as MRHNA and CDR2 as SNTAGT. CDR3 length: 16 residues. The CDR3 here is CASSDPGREGTDTQYF. The DNA of the CDR3 is TGTGCCAGCAGTGACCCCGGGCGGGAAGGGACAGATACGCAGTATTTT.

In this sample, this clone turned up a few times. This sequence joins TRBV4-3 and TRBJ1-3; 8 bases map to TRBD1. V gave up 11 bases and J gave up 3 bases; unmatched junction bases: 12. The CDR3 has 15 residues. From germline, CDR1 is LGHNA and CDR2 YSLEER. The DNA of the CDR3 is TGCGCCTGCTGCCAACAGGGGGATTTTGGAAACACCATATATTTT. Protein product: CACCQQGDFGNTIYF.